These T cell receptor beta chains were read from a single sample in a study of blood T cell repertoires in COVID-19. Libraries were prepared by immunoSEQ multiplex PCR; TCRdb keeps only in-frame clonotypes and omits some of them. In the table there are around 240,000 clones, approximately 83% of which are singletons. The sequencing input was peripheral blood. Source of these receptors: a woman aged 25 to 39 who had recovered from COVID-19. The CDR3 runs from the conserved cysteine through the conserved F or W. The D gene is left open where the match is weak. Size is omitted from some rows. Given values are once, few, many or a class for expanded clones.

CASSVGTAGYEQYF,TGTGCCAGCAGCGTAGGCACAGCGGGCTACGAGCAGTACTTC,.,14,.,TRBJ2-7,TRBV9
CASSRQGLEQYF,TGTGCCAGCTCCAGACAGGGGTTGGAGCAGTACTTC,TRBD1,12,.,TRBJ2-7,TRBV28
CASSPTGVGATNEKLFF,TGTGCCAGCAGCCCGACAGGGGTTGGAGCAACTAATGAAAAACTGTTTTTT,TRBD1,17,.,TRBJ1-4,TRBV3-1/TRBV3-2
CASSLVSPRGAVGTQYF,TGTGCCAGCAGCTTAGTGTCCCCGCGGGGGGCCGTGGGGACGCAGTATTTT,TRBD2,17,.,TRBJ2-3,TRBV11-3
CASRKVAGGPLGTDTQYF,TGCGCCAGCAGGAAGGTAGCGGGGGGGCCTCTTGGCACAGATACGCAGTATTTT,TRBD2,18,.,TRBJ2-3,TRBV4-1
CASSYEPGQGHGYTF,TGTGCCAGCAGCTACGAACCGGGACAGGGACATGGCTACACCTTC,TRBD1,15,.,TRBJ1-2,TRBV7-2
CASSEAGGSWGQPQHF,TGTGCCAGCAGTGAAGCCGGGGGAAGTTGGGGTCAGCCCCAGCATTTT,.,16,.,TRBJ1-5,TRBV2
CASSFEHGDTEAFF,TGTGCCAGCAGTTTTGAACACGGGGACACTGAAGCTTTCTTT,.,14,.,TRBJ1-1,TRBV2
CATSSPGQDKGTQYF,TGTGCCACCAGCAGTCCGGGACAGGATAAAGGGACCCAGTACTTC,TRBD1,15,.,TRBJ2-5,TRBV15
CASSTRTGGDEKLFF,TGTGCCAGCAGTACCAGGACAGGGGGCGATGAAAAACTGTTTTTT,TRBD1,15,.,TRBJ1-4,TRBV2
CASSQDSGQGALEETQYF,TGTGCCAGCAGCCAAGATTCGGGACAGGGGGCTTTGGAAGAGACCCAGTACTTC,TRBD1,18,.,TRBJ2-5,TRBV3-1/TRBV3-2
CASSGTVDGYTF,TGTGCCAGCAGCGGGACAGTCGATGGCTACACCTTC,TRBD1,12,few,TRBJ1-2,TRBV2
CASRRTGVDEQFF,TGTGCCAGCAGACGGACAGGGGTGGATGAGCAGTTCTTC,TRBD1,13,once,TRBJ2-1,TRBV6-5
CASTYGTGDGEQYF,TGTGCCAGCACCTACGGGACAGGAGATGGGGAGCAGTACTTC,TRBD1,14,.,TRBJ2-7,TRBV6-5
CATSSGATGGNSPLHF,TGTGCCACCAGCAGTGGGGCCACAGGGGGGAATTCACCCCTCCACTTT,TRBD1,16,.,TRBJ1-6,TRBV15
CASSLQLDREIIF,TGTGCCAGCAGCTTGCAACTGGACAGGGAAATTATCTTT,TRBD1,13,.,TRBJ1-6,TRBV11-2
CASSKPGTGYNEQFF,TGTGCCAGCAGCAAGCCTGGGACAGGGTACAATGAGCAGTTCTTC,TRBD1,15,.,TRBJ2-1,TRBV9
CASSQDPHRRTSAQETQYF,TGTGCCAGCAGCCAAGACCCGCACCGCCGGACTAGCGCTCAAGAGACCCAGTACTTC,TRBD2,19,.,TRBJ2-5,TRBV4-2
CASSETSGGRTDTQYF,TGTGCCAGCAGTGAGACTAGCGGGGGGAGAACAGATACGCAGTATTTT,TRBD2,16,.,TRBJ2-3,TRBV6-1
CASSLWSGNEQFF,TGTGCCAGCAGCTTGTGGTCCGGGAATGAGCAGTTCTTC,.,13,.,TRBJ2-1,TRBV5-6
CASSLLVGAEAFF,TGTGCCAGCAGCCTCCTCGTGGGCGCTGAAGCTTTCTTT,.,13,.,TRBJ1-1,TRBV11-2
CASRLVVGTDTQYF,TGCGCCAGCAGACTAGTAGTTGGCACAGATACGCAGTATTTT,.,14,.,TRBJ2-3,TRBV5-1
CASSFEGTDTQYF,TGCGCCAGCAGCTTTGAGGGCACAGATACGCAGTATTTT,.,13,.,TRBJ2-3,TRBV5-1
CASRKDRGSSIGMDF,TGTGCCAGCAGAAAGGACAGGGGGTCGTCAATAGGTATGGACTTC,TRBD1,15,.,TRBJ2-7,TRBV2
CASSSMTGEGDTQYF,TGTGCCAGCAGCTCCATGACAGGGGAGGGAGATACGCAGTATTTT,.,15,.,TRBJ2-3,TRBV7-3
CASSTRQGATGNTIYF,TGTGCCAGCAGCACTAGACAGGGGGCGACTGGAAACACCATATATTTT,TRBD1,16,.,TRBJ1-3,TRBV7-2
CASFPPVGGTQYF,TGCGCCAGCTTCCCCCCGGTTGGTGGTACGCAGTATTTT,.,13,.,TRBJ2-3,TRBV5-1
CASSLGLTPTDTQYF,TGTGCCAGCAGCCTTGGACTCACCCCCACAGATACGCAGTATTTT,.,15,.,TRBJ2-3,TRBV5-6
CASSLPADYSEQYF,TGTGCCAGCAGCTTGCCCGCGGACTATTCCGAGCAGTACTTC,.,14,.,TRBJ2-7,TRBV5-6
CARRMGRKGYGYTF,TGTGCCAGGAGAATGGGGCGCAAGGGCTATGGCTACACCTTC,.,14,.,TRBJ1-2,TRBV7-5
CASSFVGQGTF,.,.,11,.,TRBJ1-1,TRBV12-3/TRBV12-4
CASSPRDTRGELFF,TGTGCCAGCAGCCCCCGGGACACTCGAGGGGAACTGTTTTTT,.,14,.,TRBJ1-4,TRBV7-2
CASSPTSGGPETQYF,TGCGCCAGCAGTCCGACTAGCGGGGGGCCCGAGACCCAGTACTTC,TRBD2,15,.,TRBJ2-5,TRBV5-1
CASSFSASNTGELFF,TGTGCCAGCAGCTTCAGCGCCTCGAACACCGGGGAGCTGTTTTTT,.,15,.,TRBJ2-2,TRBV7-9
CASSGTGVYGYTF,TGTGCCAGCTCCGGGACAGGGGTTTATGGCTACACCTTC,TRBD1,13,.,TRBJ1-2,TRBV27
CASRVFLGVSGQGVYGYTF,TGTGCAAGTCGCGTCTTTTTAGGGGTATCGGGACAGGGGGTCTATGGCTACACCTTC,.,19,few,TRBJ1-2,TRBV12-2
CASSLGVTYQETQYF,TGCGCCAGCAGCTTGGGAGTAACGTACCAAGAGACCCAGTACTTC,.,15,.,TRBJ2-5,TRBV5-1
CAIRNSAAGSPLHF,TGTGCCATCAGAAATTCCGCGGCGGGGTCACCCCTCCACTTT,.,14,.,TRBJ1-6,TRBV10-3
CASSPTQGQGETQYF,TGTGCCAGCTCACCGACACAGGGGCAAGGGGAGACCCAGTACTTC,TRBD1,15,.,TRBJ2-5,TRBV18
CASSQEPAGELFF,TGCGCCAGCAGCCAAGAACCGGCCGGGGAGCTGTTTTTT,.,13,.,TRBJ2-2,TRBV4-1
CASSPGHLSGNTIYF,TGCGCCAGCAGCCCGGGACACCTCTCTGGAAACACCATATATTTT,.,15,.,TRBJ1-3,TRBV5-1
CASSLDPKGEQYF,TGTGCCAGCAGCCTGGACCCAAAGGGGGAGCAGTACTTC,.,13,.,TRBJ2-7,TRBV5-4
CARSRSPSTYEQYF,TGTGCCAGAAGCCGGTCCCCCTCTACCTACGAGCAGTACTTC,.,14,many,TRBJ2-7,TRBV5-3
CASSPSLRGGYNEQFF,TGTGCCAGCAGTCCATCTTTACGGGGGGGATACAATGAGCAGTTCTTC,TRBD2,16,.,TRBJ2-1,TRBV6-6
CASSLAGSSGNTIYF,TGCGCCAGCAGCTTGGCTGGTAGCTCTGGAAACACCATATATTTT,.,15,.,TRBJ1-3,TRBV5-1
CASTGGALHNEQFF,TGTGCCAGCACGGGGGGAGCGCTCCACAATGAGCAGTTCTTC,TRBD2,14,.,TRBJ2-1,TRBV2
CASTTRDKIGEQYF,TGTGCCAGCACAACCCGGGACAAAATTGGGGAGCAGTACTTC,.,14,.,TRBJ2-7,TRBV6-1
CASSSTATGSDTIYF,TGTGCCAGCAGCTCCACAGCGACAGGGTCGGACACCATATATTTT,TRBD1,15,.,TRBJ1-3,TRBV5-5
CASSHTRRGETQYF,TGCGCCAGCAGCCATACTCGACGAGGAGAGACCCAGTACTTC,.,14,.,TRBJ2-5,TRBV5-1
CASSLDFSISYEQYF,TGTGCCAGCAGCTTAGACTTTTCAATCTCCTACGAGCAGTACTTC,.,15,.,TRBJ2-7,TRBV7-2
CASSYQPGGEQFF,TGTGCCAGCAGTTACCAGCCCGGGGGTGAGCAGTTCTTC,.,13,once,TRBJ2-1,TRBV6-2/TRBV6-3
CASSPDRNTGELFF,TGTGCCAGCTCCCCCGACAGGAACACCGGGGAGCTGTTTTTT,.,14,.,TRBJ2-2,TRBV18
CASSSQGDQPQHF,TGTGCCAGCAGCTCCCAGGGGGACCAGCCCCAGCATTTT,TRBD1,13,.,TRBJ1-5,TRBV7-8
CASSLAAGELFF,TGTGCCAGCAGCTTAGCGGCTGGGGAGCTGTTTTTT,.,12,.,TRBJ2-2,TRBV11-1
CATRSTNGSRTEAFF,TGTGCCACCCGGTCGACGAACGGTTCGCGGACTGAAGCTTTCTTT,.,15,.,TRBJ1-1,TRBV15